Below, 12 T cell receptor beta chains from the same sample are listed, as sequenced in a study of cytomegalovirus exposure and HLA in healthy donors. With 60 Vbeta and 13 Jbeta primers, the PCR was carried out. The data were produced by immunoSEQ multiplex PCR, yet TCRdb's version contains in-frame clones alone and is incomplete. Of 150,000 to 200,000 clones detected, roughly 80% appear once; the ten largest clones hold around 7.2%. Source material: PBMCs. The receptor set was obtained from a man aged 25 to 45 in good health and CMV-seropositive.

Regarding this clone: The junction departs from the called germline gene at one end, perhaps through a read error. The same CDR3 is also encoded by other DNA sequences in this sample. This rearrangement joins TRBV6-1 to TRBJ2-2, with 7 bases matching TRBD2. This CDR3 has 14 residues. CDR1 is MNHNS and CDR2 is SASEGT in the germline V gene. The CDR3 sequence is CAGRTGGWTGELFF. In nucleotides, the CDR3 is TGTGCCGGAAGGACGGGGGGTTGGACCGGGGAACTGTTTTTT.

V gene TRBV4-2 combines with J gene TRBJ2-1, with D possibly matching TRBD1 (6 bases). This CDR3 has 14 amino acids. The V end lost 3 bases, the J end lost 9 bases, and 15 bases lay between the germline ends. Looked up from germline, CDR1 is LGHNA and CDR2 is YNFKEQ. The CDR3 coding sequence is TGTGCCAGCAGCCATACAAAGAGAGGGGGTGAGCAGTTCTTC. Amino acid sequence: CASSHTKRGGEQFF.

This clone was recorded once. The rearrangement links TRBV5-1 to TRBJ2-3; TRBD2 aligns across 8 bases. CDR1 and CDR2 from the germline V gene are SGHRS and YFSETQ. Unmatched junction bases numbered 3, after V lost 1 base and J lost 5 bases. CDR3 size: 14 residues. This CDR3 is CASSLRGGQDTQYF. In nucleotides, the CDR3 is TGCGCCAGCAGCTTGCGGGGGGGGCAAGATACGCAGTATTTT.

The chain is built from TRBV10-3 and TRBJ1-2; D call uncertain. V was trimmed by 8 bases and J by 8 bases, leaving 15 bases between them. The CDR3 is 12 amino acids. From germline, CDR1 is ENHRY and CDR2 SYGVKD. This CDR3 is CAIQAPAGGYTF. The CDR3 region has the DNA TGTGCCATCCAGGCCCCAGCTGGGGGCTACACCTTC.

This chain joins TRBV7-6 and TRBJ2-3, with 14 bases fitting TRBD2. V shed 1 base, J shed 2 bases, and the junction held 8 bases outside the gene matches. This CDR3 region has 19 residues. In germline, CDR1 is SGHVS, CDR2 FNYEAQ. The CDR3 reads CASSLGLAGGNPHTDTQYF. The CDR3 nucleotides are TGTGCCAGCAGCTTAGGACTAGCGGGAGGGAATCCCCACACAGATACGCAGTATTTT.

This clone was seen a single time. The V and J genes are TRBV5-4 and TRBJ2-3, with 16 positions matching TRBD2. The CDR3 spans 16 residues. V dropped 4 bases and J dropped 2; count of bases not matched to a gene: 1. The germline CDR1 and CDR2 sequences are SGHNT and YYREEE (reference sequence). CDR3 in DNA: TGTGCCAGCAGCGGGACTAGCGGGAGGGCCACAGATACGCAGTATTTT. Translation: CASSGTSGRATDTQYF.

The gene calls are TRBV7-2 and TRBJ1-5, with D perhaps matching TRBD1 (5 bases). The germline CDR1 and CDR2 sequences are SGHTA and FQGNSA. V gave up 3 bases and J gave up 5 bases, with 11 bases separating them. The CDR3 has 14 residues. DNA for the CDR3: TGTGCCAGCAGCTTGACAGCCCCTTATCAGCCCCAGCATTTT. Translating gives CASSLTAPYQPQHF.

The rearrangement uses TRBV25-1 and TRBJ2-3, with 7 nucleotides matching TRBD1. V shed 2 bases, J shed 2 bases, and the junction held 4 bases outside the gene matches. Germline CDR1 reads MGHDK; CDR2 reads SYGVNS. The CDR3 runs 15 residues. The CDR3 protein is CASSEDGTATDTQYF. CDR3 DNA sequence: TGTGCCAGCAGTGAAGATGGGACAGCCACAGATACGCAGTATTTT.

The rearrangement joins TRBV19 to TRBJ1-1, with no clear D. Trimming left V 2 bases short and J 0 bases short, with 16 bases between. This CDR3 contains 17 residues. The germline V gene encodes CDR1 LNHDA and CDR2 SQIVND (reference sequence). CDR3 protein: CASSISISLSLNTEAFF. The DNA of the CDR3 is TGTGCCAGTAGTATAAGCATTAGCTTATCCTTGAACACTGAAGCTTTCTTT. The entire variable domain, with the rest obtained from reference TRBV19 and TRBJ1-1, is as follows: DGGITQSPKYLFRKEGQNVTLSCEQNLNHDAMYWYRQDPGQGLRLIYYSQIVNDFQKGDIAEGYSVSREKKESFPLTVTSAQKNPTAFYLCASSISISLSLNTEAFFGQGTRLTVV.

The rearrangement joins TRBV4-3 to TRBJ1-4; TRBD1 is a possible D gene (5 bases). The CDR3 is 15 residues long. Germline V gene lookup returns CDR1 LGHNA and CDR2 YSLEER. Deletions cut 1 base from V and 7 bases from J, with 13 bases between. CDR3 sequence (DNA): TGCGCCAGCAGCCAAGTCACTGGGAGGGGTGAAAAACTGTTTTTT. Translation: CASSQVTGRGEKLFF.

J is TRBJ2-7 and V is TRBV29-1, with a weak D call TRBD2 (5 bases). CDR1 is SQVTM, CDR2 ANQGSEA, per germline. V lost 5 bases, J lost 3 bases, and 14 bases lay in between. The CDR3 covers 13 residues. The CDR3 DNA follows: TGCAGCGTTCCGGGAACTCGGGGCTACGAGCAGTACTTC. Translated, it gives CSVPGTRGYEQYF.

The J gene is TRBJ1-2, the V gene TRBV19; the match to TRBD1 covers 8 bases. Germline loops: CDR1 LNHDA, CDR2 SQIVND (reference sequence). The CDR3 consists of 15 residues. V was pared by 5 bases and J by 8 bases, with 13 bases of the junction left unmatched. The CDR3 spells CASSATGTTGEGYTF. The CDR3 nucleotides are TGTGCCAGTAGTGCCACAGGGACGACAGGGGAAGGCTACACCTTC.